This T cell receptor beta chain is from a study of tumor-infiltrating lymphocytes in primary liver carcinoma. A primer in the constant region served to generate TCR beta cDNA from approximately 500 ng of total RNA. Libraries for TCR beta were built through three nested multiplex PCR rounds, which together made up a slightly modified ARM-PCR procedure. Researchers ran the first two PCR rounds for roughly 10 cycles each with TRBV1-TRBV30 forward primers and a C-beta reverse primer. TCRdb reprocessed the multiplex PCR reads with MiXCR, giving one entry per CDR3 protein. This sample has 330,000 or so distinct CDR3 sequences, with 65% found just once. The CDR3 spans 15 residues. V gave up 2 bases and J gave up 2 bases; unmatched junction bases: 3. Per germline, CDR1 MNHEY and CDR2 SVGEGT. They got blood RNA out of unsorted whole blood and also pulled out germline DNA. Note on this clonotype: Since a much larger clone is just one base distant, this may be a read error.

This clonotype was obtained from a man in his forties or fifties with primary liver carcinoma and hepatitis B virus infection. This chain uses TRBV6-2 or TRBV6-3 with TRBJ2-7, with TRBD1 identical over 10 bases. Input material: peripheral blood. DNA of the CDR3: TGTGCCAGCAGTTACGGGACAGGGGCCCCCTACGAGCAGTACTTC. It specifies CASSYGTGAPYEQYF.